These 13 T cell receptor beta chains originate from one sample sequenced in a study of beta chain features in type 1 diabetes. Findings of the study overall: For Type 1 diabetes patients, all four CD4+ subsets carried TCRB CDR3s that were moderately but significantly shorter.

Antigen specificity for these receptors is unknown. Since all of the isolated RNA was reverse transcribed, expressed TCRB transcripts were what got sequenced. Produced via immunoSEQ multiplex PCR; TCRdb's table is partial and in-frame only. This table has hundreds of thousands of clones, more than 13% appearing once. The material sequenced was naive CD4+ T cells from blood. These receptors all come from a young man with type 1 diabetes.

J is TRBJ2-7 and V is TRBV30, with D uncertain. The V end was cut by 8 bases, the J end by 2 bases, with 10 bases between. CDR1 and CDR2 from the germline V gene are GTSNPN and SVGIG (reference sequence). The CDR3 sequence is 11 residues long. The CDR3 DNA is TGTGCCCTCGCTCTTACCTACGAGCAGTACTTC. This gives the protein CALALTYEQYF.

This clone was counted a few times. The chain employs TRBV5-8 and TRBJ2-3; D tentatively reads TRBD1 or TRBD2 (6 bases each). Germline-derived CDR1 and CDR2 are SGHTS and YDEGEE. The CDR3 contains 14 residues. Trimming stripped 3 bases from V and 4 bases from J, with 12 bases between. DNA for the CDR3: TGTGCCAGCAGCTCGGTCGGGGGCCCAGATACGCAGTATTTT. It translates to CASSSVGGPDTQYF.

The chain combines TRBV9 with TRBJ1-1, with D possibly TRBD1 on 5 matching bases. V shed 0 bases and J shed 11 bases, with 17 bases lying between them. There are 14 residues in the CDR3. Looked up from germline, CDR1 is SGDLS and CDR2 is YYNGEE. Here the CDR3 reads CASSVELVSGDAFF. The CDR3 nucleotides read TGTGCCAGCAGCGTAGAATTGGTGTCGGGGGACGCTTTCTTT.

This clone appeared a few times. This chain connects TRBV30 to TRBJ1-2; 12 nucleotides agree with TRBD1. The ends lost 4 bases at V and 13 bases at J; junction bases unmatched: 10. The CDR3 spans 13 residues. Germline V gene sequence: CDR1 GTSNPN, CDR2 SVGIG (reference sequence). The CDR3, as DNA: TGTGCCTGGACCGGGACAGGGGGCCAGGTCCGCACCTTC. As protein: CAWTGTGGQVRTF.

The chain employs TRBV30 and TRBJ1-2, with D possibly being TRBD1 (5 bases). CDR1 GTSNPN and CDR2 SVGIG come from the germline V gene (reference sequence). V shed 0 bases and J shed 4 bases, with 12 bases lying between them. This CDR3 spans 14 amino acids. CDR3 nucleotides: TGTGCCTGGAGTGTATCCGAGGGACCCTATGGCTACACCTTC. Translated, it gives CAWSVSEGPYGYTF.

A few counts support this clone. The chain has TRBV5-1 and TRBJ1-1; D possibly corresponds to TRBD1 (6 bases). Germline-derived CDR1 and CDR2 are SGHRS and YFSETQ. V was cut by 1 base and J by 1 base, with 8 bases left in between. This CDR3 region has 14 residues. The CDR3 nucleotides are TGCGCCAGCAGCTTGACAGGGCGGAACACTGAAGCTTTCTTT. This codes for CASSLTGRNTEAFF.

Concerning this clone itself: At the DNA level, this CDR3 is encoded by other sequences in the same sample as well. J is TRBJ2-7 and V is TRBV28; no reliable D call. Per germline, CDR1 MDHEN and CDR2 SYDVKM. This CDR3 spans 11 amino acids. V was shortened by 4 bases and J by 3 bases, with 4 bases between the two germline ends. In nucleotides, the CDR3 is TGTGCCAGCAGTTCGGGCTACGAGCAGTACTTC. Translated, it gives CASSSGYEQYF.

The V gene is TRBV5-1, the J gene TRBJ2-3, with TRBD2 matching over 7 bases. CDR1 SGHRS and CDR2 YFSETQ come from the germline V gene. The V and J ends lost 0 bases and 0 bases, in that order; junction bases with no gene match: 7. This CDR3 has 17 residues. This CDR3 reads CASSLAALAVSTDTQYF. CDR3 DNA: TGCGCCAGCAGCTTGGCCGCGCTAGCGGTTAGCACAGATACGCAGTATTTT.

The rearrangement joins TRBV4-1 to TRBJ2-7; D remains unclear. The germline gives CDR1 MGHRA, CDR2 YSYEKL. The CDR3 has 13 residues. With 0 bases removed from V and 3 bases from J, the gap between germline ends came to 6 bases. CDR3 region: CASSQDPYYEQYF. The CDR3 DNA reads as TGCGCCAGCAGCCAAGATCCGTACTACGAGCAGTACTTC.

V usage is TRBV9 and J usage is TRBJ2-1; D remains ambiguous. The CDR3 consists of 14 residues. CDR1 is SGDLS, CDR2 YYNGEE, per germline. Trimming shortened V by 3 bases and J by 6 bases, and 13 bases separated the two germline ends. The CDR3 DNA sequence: TGTGCCAGCAGCGCCTCCCCGAAGATCAATGAGCAGTTCTTC. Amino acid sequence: CASSASPKINEQFF.

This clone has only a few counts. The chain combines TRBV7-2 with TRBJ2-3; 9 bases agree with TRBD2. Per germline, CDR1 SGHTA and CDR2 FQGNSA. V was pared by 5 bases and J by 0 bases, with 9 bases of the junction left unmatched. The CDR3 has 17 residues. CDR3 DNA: TGTGCCAGCAGCCCTCGACTAGCGGTTCCTAGCACAGATACGCAGTATTTT. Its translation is CASSPRLAVPSTDTQYF.

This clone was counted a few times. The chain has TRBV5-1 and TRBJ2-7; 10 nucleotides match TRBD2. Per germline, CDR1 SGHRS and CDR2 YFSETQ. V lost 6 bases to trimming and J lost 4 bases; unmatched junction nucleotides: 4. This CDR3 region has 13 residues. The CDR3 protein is CASTASGSYEQYF. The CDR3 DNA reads TGCGCCAGCACAGCTAGCGGGAGTTACGAGCAGTACTTC.

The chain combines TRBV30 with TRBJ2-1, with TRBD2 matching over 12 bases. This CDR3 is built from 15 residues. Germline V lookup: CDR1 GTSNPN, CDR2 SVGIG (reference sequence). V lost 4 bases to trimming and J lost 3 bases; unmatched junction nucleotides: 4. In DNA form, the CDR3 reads TGTGCCTGGACCAGACTAGCGGGAGTCTACAATGAGCAGTTCTTC. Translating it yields CAWTRLAGVYNEQFF. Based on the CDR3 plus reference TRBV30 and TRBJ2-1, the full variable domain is SQTIHQWPATLVQPVGSPLSLECTVEGTSNPNLYWYRQAAGRGLQLLFYSVGIGQISSEVPQNLSASRPQDRQFILSSKKLLLSDSGFYLCAWTRLAGVYNEQFFGPGTRLTVL.